These 15 T cell receptor beta chains were all obtained from the same sample, sequenced in a study of identical twins. In TCRdb, the 5' RACE reads were re-called with MiXCR into one record per CDR3 protein. The data hold 1.5 million or so distinct CDR3 sequences, with more than 30% observed a single time. Sequenced material: cord blood. Every receptor here comes from a newborn girl in good health.

Details on this clonotype: One junction end disagrees with the germline gene, perhaps due to a read error. V is TRBV5-1 and J is TRBJ2-1; possible D gene TRBD1, 6 bases. The CDR3 loop spans 15 amino acids. Germline loops: CDR1 SGHRS, CDR2 YFSETQ. CDR3 protein: CASSFLGGSYNEQFF. Here the CDR3 DNA reads TGTGCCAGCAGCTTTCTAGGGGGCTCCTACAATGAGCAGTTCTTC. Based on the CDR3 plus reference TRBV5-1 and TRBJ2-1, the full variable domain is KAGVTQTPRYLIKTRGQQVTLSCSPISGHRSVSWYQQTPGQGLQFLFEYFSETQRNKGNFPGRFSGRQFSNSRSEMNVSTLELGDSALYLCASSFLGGSYNEQFFGPGTRLTVL.

The genes are TRBV5-1 and TRBJ2-3; 9 bases fit TRBD2. The V segment lost 3 bases and the J segment 2 bases; nucleotides outside the gene matches: 7. Germline CDR1 is SGHRS and CDR2 is YFSETQ. There are 16 residues in the CDR3. For the CDR3, the DNA is TGCGCCAGCAGCTGGGGACTAGCTAGAGCCACAGATACGCAGTATTTT. This translates into CASSWGLARATDTQYF.

A few counts support this clonotype. The chain has TRBV6-2 or TRBV6-3 and TRBJ2-3; D call uncertain. Germline-derived CDR1 and CDR2 are MNHEY and SVGEGT. Trimming pared 6 bases from V and 3 bases from J, leaving 10 bases between. This CDR3 has 13 amino acids. The CDR3, as DNA: TGTGCCAGCAGGTACCCGGGTACAGATACGCAGTATTTT. Translation: CASRYPGTDTQYF.

The CDR3 protein is CASSYRLAGLKDTQYF. The CDR3 nucleotides read TGTGCCAGCAGTTACAGACTAGCGGGATTAAAAGATACGCAGTATTTT. The chain employs TRBV6-5 and TRBJ2-3, with 11 bases lining up with TRBD2. The V gene's germline CDR1 is MNHEY and CDR2 SVGAGI. This CDR3 is built from 16 residues. The ends lost 2 bases at V and 5 bases at J; junction bases unmatched: 6.

This clonotype was detected only a few times. The V and J genes are TRBV2 and TRBJ2-3; D remains unclear. Trimming left V 3 bases short and J 6 bases short, with 13 bases between. The length of the CDR3 is 14 residues. CDR1 and CDR2 from the germline V gene are SNHLY and FYNNEI. In DNA form, the CDR3 reads TGTGCCAGCAGTGAGCCAGCCGATGTCGATACGCAGTATTTT. Protein product: CASSEPADVDTQYF.

The CDR3: CSADNMGYGYTF. The CDR3 region has the DNA TGCAGTGCTGATAATATGGGCTATGGCTACACCTTC. The chain joins TRBV20-1 to TRBJ1-2; D gene ambiguous. Looked up from germline, CDR1 is DFQATT and CDR2 is SNEGSKA (reference sequence). CDR3 length: 12 residues. Trimming left V 5 bases short and J 4 bases short, with 11 bases between.

This clonotype was observed many times. The CDR3 coding sequence is TGTGCCAGCAGCTTACAGGGGAGGGATACGCAGTATTTT. Its translation is CASSLQGRDTQYF. The gene calls are TRBV11-2 and TRBJ2-3; D possibly uses TRBD1 or TRBD2 (6 bases each). The CDR3 covers 13 residues. Per the germline V gene, CDR1 is SGHAT and CDR2 is FQNNGV. The germline V and J ends were trimmed by 2 bases and 6 bases, with 9 bases remaining between them.

The chain combines TRBV20-1 with TRBJ2-6; 8 bases align to TRBD1. Germline CDR1 and CDR2: DFQATT and SNEGSKA (reference sequence). This CDR3 contains 18 residues. Trimming at V came to 1 base and at J to 1 base, leaving 9 bases not matched to a gene. The CDR3 sequence is CSARGLQGAPSGANVLTF. The CDR3 DNA reads TGCAGTGCTAGAGGGCTTCAGGGGGCTCCGTCTGGGGCCAACGTCCTGACTTTC.

This clonotype appeared a few times. The chain is built from TRBV5-1 and TRBJ2-5, with 10 bases identical to TRBD2. Looked up from germline, CDR1 is SGHRS and CDR2 is YFSETQ. The CDR3 loop spans 13 amino acids. The junction had 4 bases not matched to a gene; V was cut back by 4 bases and J by 7 bases. CDR3 in amino acids: CASSLWTSGTQYF. The CDR3 DNA reads TGCGCCAGCAGCCTTTGGACTAGCGGGACCCAGTACTTC.

This clonotype has just a few counts. The rearrangement uses TRBV12-3 or TRBV12-4 and TRBJ1-1; 12 bases align to TRBD1. The ends lost 5 bases at V and 0 bases at J; junction bases unmatched: 7. The CDR3 has 17 residues. CDR3 sequence reads: CASSVRDRGRMNTEAFF. CDR3 in DNA: TGTGCCAGCAGTGTCCGGGACAGGGGGCGCATGAACACTGAAGCTTTCTTT.

The chain links TRBV14 to TRBJ1-1, with no clear D. CDR3 length: 11 amino acids. Trimming cost V 1 base and J 6 bases, with 3 bases left between them. The V gene's germline CDR1 is SGHDN and CDR2 FVKESK. The CDR3 is CASSQVPEAFF. In nucleotides, the CDR3 is TGTGCCAGCAGCCAAGTACCTGAAGCTTTCTTT.

The chain recombines TRBV5-6 with TRBJ1-5; D is perhaps TRBD1 (6 bases). The V end lost 4 bases, the J end lost 0 bases, and 11 bases lay between the germline ends. Germline assignment: CDR1 SGHDT and CDR2 YYEEEE. CDR3 length: 15 amino acids. The DNA of the CDR3 is TGTGCCAGCAGCACCAGGGGATATAGCAATCAGCCCCAGCATTTT. It yields the protein CASSTRGYSNQPQHF. Full variable domain (remainder filled in from reference TRBV5-6 and TRBJ1-5): DAGVTQSPTHLIKTRGQQVTLRCSPKSGHDTVSWYQQALGQGPQFIFQYYEEEERQRGNFPDRFSGHQFPNYSSELNVNALLLGDSALYLCASSTRGYSNQPQHFGDGTRLSIL.

The chain joins TRBV10-3 to TRBJ2-7, with a weak D call TRBD2 (7 bases). Germline V gene lookup returns CDR1 ENHRY and CDR2 SYGVKD. There are 16 residues in the CDR3. V lost 0 bases to trimming and J lost 0 bases, with 12 bases between them. CDR3 nucleotides: TGTGCCATCAGTGAGTCGGGGGGGCTAAGCTCCTACGAGCAGTACTTC. This codes for CAISESGGLSSYEQYF.

The J gene is TRBJ2-7, the V gene TRBV4-1; 7 bases fit TRBD2. Germline lookup yields CDR1 MGHRA and CDR2 YSYEKL. The CDR3 length is 19 residues. Trimming cost V 4 bases and J 2 bases; bases outside gene matches: 20. CDR3 sequence: CASSLIFVPGLAVPYEQYF. The CDR3 coding sequence is TGCGCCAGCAGCCTTATTTTCGTTCCGGGGCTAGCGGTACCCTACGAGCAGTACTTC.

CDR3 nucleotide sequence: TGCGCCAGCAGCTTGTTATCCGGGAGGGCCTTCCCTAGCTCCTACAATGAGCAGTTCTTC. It translates to CASSLLSGRAFPSSYNEQFF. The chain couples TRBV5-1 to TRBJ2-1; 8 bases match TRBD2. Trimming took 1 base from V and 0 from J; bases not matched to a gene: 15. Germline CDR1 SGHRS, CDR2 YFSETQ. CDR3 length: 20 residues.